This T cell receptor beta chain was recovered during a study of T cell repertoires in cytomegalovirus infection. Study background: Epitope selection comprised recently identified HLA-C-restricted CMV epitopes and well-studied HLA-B-restricted CMV epitopes. A matching HLA type, together with CMV infection, was signaled by public TCR beta signatures.

This clonotype was detected only a few times. What it binds is not known. Germline V CDR1 and CDR2: DFQATT, SNEGSKA (reference sequence). The CDR3 consists of 16 residues. V shed 0 bases and J 1 base; nucleotides not matched to a gene: 8. From the reads, TCRdb called clonotypes with MiXCR, one entry per CDR3 protein. The data show around 800,000 distinct CDR3 sequences, roughly 33% seen once. Study results and limitations: What dominated the ex vivo response were HLA-C-restricted CMV-specific TCR beta clonotypes.

Here the sequenced sample was cultured CD8+ T cells from PBMCs, taken from culture after CMV antigen stimulation. This receptor was taken from a human donor in good health (CMV status not recorded). Some clones in this sample may be carry-over from other donors' samples. The chain has TRBV20-1 and TRBJ1-1; 7 nucleotides match TRBD1. CDR3 region: CSARDLLTGWNTEAFF. In DNA form, the CDR3 reads TGCAGTGCTAGAGATCTTTTGACAGGGTGGAACACTGAAGCTTTCTTT.